One sample yielded the 30 T cell receptor beta chains listed below, sequenced in a study of CD8 T cells in ankylosing spondylitis. Study-level results: Several highly homologous variants made up a TCR beta motif, and this motif appeared characteristic of ankylosing spondylitis blood.

TCRdb ran MiXCR on the 5' RACE reads and lists one entry per CDR3 protein. The sample consists of 670,000 or so distinct CDR3 sequences, 15% to 20% of them appearing once. These receptors have no known antigen. Input material: blood, either unsorted or a sorted T cell fraction (not recorded which). The receptors stem from a male donor with ankylosing spondylitis.

This clonotype came up many times. The chain joins TRBV5-1 to TRBJ2-2, with D perhaps assigned TRBD1 or TRBD2 (6 bases each). The V gene lost 6 bases and the J gene lost 3 bases, with 12 bases spanning the gap. The CDR3 contains 14 residues. Germline values: CDR1 SGHRS, CDR2 YFSETQ. The DNA for the CDR3 is TGCGCCAGCATCGGGGGCCTGGACACCGGGGAGCTGTTTTTT. This sequence encodes CASIGGLDTGELFF.

This clonotype was picked up many times. The rearrangement uses TRBV5-1 and TRBJ2-1; D is unresolved. Germline assignment: CDR1 SGHRS and CDR2 YFSETQ. V was clipped by 1 base and J by 6 bases, with 11 bases between them. This CDR3 has 14 amino acids. The CDR3 coding sequence is TGCGCCAGCAGCTTGAGACAAGGACCCAATGAGCAGTTCTTC. Translating it yields CASSLRQGPNEQFF.

The rearrangement links TRBV5-6 to TRBJ2-2, with 7 bases fitting TRBD1. J lost 4 bases, V lost 4 bases, and 10 bases had no gene match. CDR1 SGHDT and CDR2 YYEEEE come from the germline V gene. The CDR3 extends over 16 amino acids. The CDR3 nucleotides are TGTGCCAGCAGCGCGATCCCTACAGGGGTCACCGGGGAGCTGTTTTTT. This translates into CASSAIPTGVTGELFF.

The rearrangement links TRBV3-1 to TRBJ2-5; TRBD2 matches at 10 bases. The V segment lost 4 bases and the J segment 0 bases; nucleotides outside the gene matches: 11. CDR1 is LGHDT, CDR2 YNNKEL, per germline (reference sequence). The CDR3 length is 18 residues. CDR3 region: CASSPIAGGLPHQETQYF. The CDR3 DNA is TGTGCCAGCAGCCCCATAGCGGGGGGCCTACCTCACCAAGAGACCCAGTACTTC.

The gene calls are TRBV29-1 and TRBJ2-7; the D gene could be TRBD1 or TRBD2 (5 bases each). Looked up from germline, CDR1 is SQVTM and CDR2 is ANQGSEA. The CDR3 length is 13 residues. Trimming took off 6 bases at V and 2 bases at J, with 14 bases between the two ends. This CDR3 is CSVIRDRAYEQYF. In DNA form, the CDR3 reads TGCAGCGTAATCCGGGACCGAGCCTACGAGCAGTACTTC.

This sequence joins TRBV4-2 and TRBJ2-1, with D perhaps TRBD1 (5 bases). The CDR3 has 15 amino acids. The germline V gene encodes CDR1 LGHNA and CDR2 YNFKEQ. Deletions cut 2 bases from V and 6 bases from J, with 14 bases between. CDR3 sequence: CASSQRSAGINEQFF. The CDR3 DNA follows: TGTGCCAGCAGCCAACGGTCAGCAGGGATCAATGAGCAGTTCTTC.

This sequence joins TRBV20-1 and TRBJ2-3, with 7 bases that match TRBD2. The V segment lost 5 bases and the J segment 6 bases; nucleotides outside the gene matches: 14. Germline values: CDR1 DFQATT, CDR2 SNEGSKA (reference sequence). The CDR3 contains 15 residues. The DNA for the CDR3 is TGCAGTGCTTTCAGCGGCGCGGGAGTTTTGGATACGCAGTATTTT. It codes for CSAFSGAGVLDTQYF.

The chain has TRBV7-8 and TRBJ1-1, with D possibly being TRBD1 (5 bases). Germline CDR1 and CDR2: SGHVS and FQNEAQ. V lost 4 bases to trimming and J lost 5 bases, with 17 bases between them. The CDR3 has 15 residues. CDR3 DNA: TGTGCCAGCAGCTCCTACTATCAGGGCGGGACTGAAGCTTTCTTT. Protein product: CASSSYYQGGTEAFF. Supplemented by reference TRBV7-8 and TRBJ1-1, the full variable domain reads GAGVSQSPRYKVAKRGQDVALRCDPISGHVSLFWYQQALGQGPEFLTYFQNEAQLDKSGLPSDRFFAERPEGSVSTLKIQRTQQEDSAVYLCASSSYYQGGTEAFFGQGTRLTVV.

This clonotype has only a few counts. V is TRBV11-1 and J is TRBJ2-1; 10 positions agree with TRBD2. V trimming: 0 bases; J trimming: 0 bases; junction bases outside the gene matches: 11. There are 20 residues in the CDR3. Looked up from germline, CDR1 is SGHAT and CDR2 is FQDESV (reference sequence). The DNA of the CDR3 is TGTGCCAGCAGCTTAGCTTTTATATCGGCTAGCGGGAGCTCCTACAATGAGCAGTTCTTC. Its protein product is CASSLAFISASGSSYNEQFF.

This clonotype was detected a few times. The chain combines TRBV20-1 with TRBJ2-5; 9 bases fit TRBD1. CDR3 length: 13 amino acids. The junction had 7 bases not matched to a gene; V was cut back by 6 bases and J by 5 bases. Germline V gives CDR1 DFQATT, CDR2 SNEGSKA (reference sequence). The CDR3, as DNA: TGCAGTGCGCCTGGACAGGGGAAGGAGACCCAGTACTTC. This encodes CSAPGQGKETQYF.

The rearrangement uses TRBV6-1 and TRBJ1-1, with 10 bases aligning to TRBD1. V was clipped by 5 bases and J by 3 bases; unmatched bases: 6. Looked up from germline, CDR1 is MNHNS and CDR2 is SASEGT. This CDR3 is built from 15 residues. This chain's CDR3 is CASSKGTGAYTEAFF. DNA of the CDR3: TGTGCCAGCAGTAAAGGGACAGGGGCTTACACTGAAGCTTTCTTT.

This clonotype was counted many times. The rearrangement uses TRBV4-1 and TRBJ2-5; 13 bases are a match to TRBD2. This CDR3 spans 18 amino acids. Germline V gene lookup returns CDR1 MGHRA and CDR2 YSYEKL. After removal of 0 bases from V and 2 bases from J, the junction contained 6 bases not matched to a gene. The CDR3 DNA reads TGCGCCAGCAGCCAAGAGGTCGGGACTAGCGGGACACAAGAGACCCAGTACTTC. Translated, it gives CASSQEVGTSGTQETQYF.

V usage is TRBV20-1 and J usage is TRBJ2-1; D is undetermined. V shed 6 bases and J shed 4 bases, with 16 bases lying between them. Germline-derived CDR1 and CDR2 are DFQATT and SNEGSKA (reference sequence). The CDR3 is 14 amino acids. CDR3: CSAPTNLNYNEQFF. The DNA for the CDR3 is TGCAGTGCCCCAACGAACTTGAATTACAATGAGCAGTTCTTC.

The chain couples TRBV20-1 to TRBJ2-7; D is perhaps TRBD1 (6 bases). The V and J ends lost 3 bases and 3 bases respectively, with 12 bases between them. Germline CDR1 and CDR2: DFQATT and SNEGSKA (reference sequence). This CDR3 contains 13 residues. CDR3 protein: CSAREQGFYEQYF. The DNA of the CDR3 is TGCAGTGCTAGGGAACAGGGTTTCTACGAGCAGTACTTC.

This clonotype was found a few times. The chain uses TRBV3-1 and TRBJ1-1; D remains unclear. Trimming left V 3 bases short and J 1 base short, with 9 bases between. This CDR3 contains 14 residues. Germline lookup yields CDR1 LGHDT and CDR2 YNNKEL (reference sequence). The CDR3 nucleotides read TGTGCCAGCAGCCAGGGCCCGGGGAACACTGAAGCTTTCTTT. Its translation is CASSQGPGNTEAFF.

This clonotype was picked up a small number of times. The rearrangement uses TRBV25-1 and TRBJ1-2, with unresolved D. From germline, CDR1 is MGHDK and CDR2 SYGVNS. The CDR3 contains 14 residues. Trimming pared 1 base from V and 0 bases from J, leaving 6 bases between. The CDR3 sequence: CASSELGTNYGYTF. DNA for the CDR3: TGTGCCAGCAGTGAATTGGGTACTAACTATGGCTACACCTTC.

CDR3 nucleotide sequence: TGTGCCAGCAGCTTAAGTACCGGGACAGGCTATGGCTACACCTTC. It yields the protein CASSLSTGTGYGYTF. V is TRBV7-9 and J is TRBJ1-2; 8 nucleotides agree with TRBD1. Germline assignment: CDR1 SEHNR and CDR2 FQNEAQ (reference sequence). The CDR3 sequence is 15 residues long. J was trimmed by 4 bases and V by 2 bases; bases with no gene match: 6.

The V and J genes are TRBV11-2 and TRBJ2-1, with D maybe TRBD1 (6 bases). Germline V lookup: CDR1 SGHAT, CDR2 FQNNGV. The CDR3 covers 14 residues. V was cut by 5 bases and J by 5 bases, with 13 bases left in between. This chain's CDR3 is CASSDSQGNNEQFF. The DNA of the CDR3 is TGTGCCAGCAGCGACAGTCAGGGGAACAATGAGCAGTTCTTC.

The rearrangement joins TRBV5-6 to TRBJ2-7, with unresolved D. The CDR3 has 13 residues. V lost 0 bases and J 6 bases, leaving 10 bases between the germline ends. CDR1 is SGHDT, CDR2 YYEEEE, per germline. The CDR3 nucleotides read TGTGCCAGCAGCTTGGGAGTTTGGGTCGAGCAGTACTTC. The encoded protein is CASSLGVWVEQYF.

The table lists this clonotype with a few counts. The chain has TRBV3-1 and TRBJ1-6; no firm D call. V shed 6 bases and J shed 5 bases, with 11 bases lying between them. Germline CDR1 and CDR2: LGHDT and YNNKEL (reference sequence). The CDR3 is 14 amino acids. CDR3 sequence reads: CASSAVSDNSPLHF. CDR3 nucleotide sequence: TGTGCCAGCAGTGCGGTCTCTGATAATTCACCCCTCCACTTT. The variable domain in full, with the rest retrieved from reference TRBV3-1 and TRBJ1-6, is DTAVSQTPKYLVTQMGNDKSIKCEQNLGHDTMYWYKQDSKKFLKIMFSYNNKELIINETVPNRFSPKSPDKAHLNLHINSLELGDSAVYFCASSAVSDNSPLHFGNGTRLTVT.

V is TRBV6-5 and J is TRBJ1-5; 9 nucleotides match TRBD1. Germline lookup yields CDR1 MNHEY and CDR2 SVGAGI. The CDR3 is 13 residues long. V shed 2 bases and J 7 bases; nucleotides not matched to a gene: 0. The CDR3 bases are TGTGCCAGCAGTTACGGGACAGGGCAGCCCCAGCATTTT. Translating it yields CASSYGTGQPQHF.

This clonotype was counted only a few times. V gene TRBV27 combines with J gene TRBJ2-1, with 11 bases fitting TRBD2. Per germline, CDR1 MNHEY and CDR2 SMNVEV (reference sequence). V shed 10 bases and J 5 bases; nucleotides not matched to a gene: 10. The CDR3 covers 15 residues. The CDR3 sequence: CATRDLAGGHNEQFF. The CDR3 region has the DNA TGTGCCACCCGGGATCTAGCGGGGGGACACAATGAGCAGTTCTTC.

This clonotype was found a few times. This rearrangement joins TRBV15 to TRBJ2-5; no clear D gene. The V and J ends lost 3 bases and 6 bases respectively, with 11 bases between them. This CDR3 is built from 13 residues. From germline, CDR1 is LNHNV and CDR2 YYDKDF (reference sequence). CDR3 sequence reads: CATSSDRQKTQYF. CDR3 DNA sequence: TGTGCCACCAGCAGTGACCGTCAGAAGACCCAGTACTTC.

The gene calls are TRBV6-2 or TRBV6-3 and TRBJ2-1, with unresolved D. V was shortened by 6 bases and J by 7 bases, with 10 bases between the two germline ends. The germline V gene encodes CDR1 MNHEY and CDR2 SVGEGT. CDR3 length: 12 amino acids. CDR3 bases: TGTGCCAGCAGCCCAATTAGTAATGAGCAGTTCTTC. It specifies CASSPISNEQFF.

This clonotype has only a few counts. V gene TRBV18 combines with J gene TRBJ2-7; 7 nucleotides align to TRBD2. This CDR3 is built from 13 residues. The germline V gene encodes CDR1 KGHSH and CDR2 LQKENI. V was pared by 3 bases and J by 6 bases, with 5 bases of the junction left unmatched. CDR3 nucleotide sequence: TGTGCCAGCTCACCCACGACGGGGGGCGAGCAGTACTTC. This translates into CASSPTTGGEQYF.

This chain connects TRBV20-1 to TRBJ1-2; TRBD1 matches at 8 bases. V shed 6 bases and J 4 bases; nucleotides not matched to a gene: 4. The CDR3 has 12 residues. CDR1 DFQATT and CDR2 SNEGSKA come from the germline V gene (reference sequence). The CDR3 here is CSATGVGYGYTF. CDR3 bases: TGCAGTGCGACAGGGGTGGGCTATGGCTACACCTTC.

The chain is built from TRBV13 and TRBJ2-7; 7 bases agree with TRBD2. The germline gives CDR1 PRHDT, CDR2 FYEKMQ (reference sequence). The CDR3 sequence is 15 residues long. With 4 bases clipped from V and 6 bases from J, the junction kept 12 bases outside the gene matches. The CDR3 loop is CASSSDPTSFGEQYF. CDR3 sequence (DNA): TGTGCCAGCAGCTCCGACCCGACTAGCTTTGGCGAGCAGTACTTC.

The chain employs TRBV7-3 and TRBJ1-1; D is uncertain. The CDR3 has 14 residues. V was pared by 1 base and J by 0 bases, with 6 bases between. Per germline, CDR1 SGHTA and CDR2 FQGTGA. The CDR3 DNA is TGTGCCAGCAGCTTAAACAGTATGAACACTGAAGCTTTCTTT. Protein product: CASSLNSMNTEAFF.

This clonotype was recorded a few times. The J gene is TRBJ2-1, the V gene TRBV6-2 or TRBV6-3; the D is unclear. V dropped 0 bases and J dropped 3 bases, with 6 bases sitting between them. Germline V gene lookup returns CDR1 MNHEY and CDR2 SVGEGT. The CDR3 totals 14 residues. CDR3 residues: CASSYSKDYNEQFF. In DNA, the CDR3 is TGTGCCAGCAGTTACTCGAAGGACTACAATGAGCAGTTCTTC.

V gene TRBV12-3 or TRBV12-4 combines with J gene TRBJ2-7, with a possible D match to TRBD1 (6 bases). With 6 bases removed from V and 2 bases from J, the gap between germline ends came to 17 bases. This CDR3 region has 15 residues. The DNA for the CDR3 is TGTGCCAGCAGCCCCAGGGGCAGGCCTACCTACGAGCAGTACTTC. Translating it yields CASSPRGRPTYEQYF.